The clone carrying this TCR beta chain was detected a few times. Its antigen is not known. The CDR3 has 13 residues. The V gene's germline CDR1 is SGHRS and CDR2 YFSETQ. This sample was taken from a study of blood T cells in healthy people across ages. Primers used in a second PCR of roughly 6 to 11 cycles were a sample-barcoded 5' primer and a J-beta primer mix. Each TCR beta cDNA got a 12-nucleotide random molecular identifier. At least 3 million CDR3-containing paired-end reads were obtained per sample. TCRdb fed the 5' RACE reads into MiXCR, producing one record per CDR3 protein. The sample has over a million distinct CDR3 sequences, 40% to 50% seen once; the top ten hold about 20%. Findings and caveats of the study: Strong correlation linked observed beta diversity and percent naive T cells. Without sorted subsets, naive and antigen-experienced compartments could not be conclusively compared.

The chain has TRBV5-1 and TRBJ2-4; 7 positions match TRBD2. The tail of the sequence fits TRBJ2-7 better, so the J call may be wrong. The clonotype comes from a woman aged 55-75 years in good health. Material for sequencing was blood. CDR3 residues: CASSLRLAHEQYF. Written as DNA, the CDR3 is TGCGCCAGCAGCCTCAGACTAGCCCACGAGCAGTACTTC.